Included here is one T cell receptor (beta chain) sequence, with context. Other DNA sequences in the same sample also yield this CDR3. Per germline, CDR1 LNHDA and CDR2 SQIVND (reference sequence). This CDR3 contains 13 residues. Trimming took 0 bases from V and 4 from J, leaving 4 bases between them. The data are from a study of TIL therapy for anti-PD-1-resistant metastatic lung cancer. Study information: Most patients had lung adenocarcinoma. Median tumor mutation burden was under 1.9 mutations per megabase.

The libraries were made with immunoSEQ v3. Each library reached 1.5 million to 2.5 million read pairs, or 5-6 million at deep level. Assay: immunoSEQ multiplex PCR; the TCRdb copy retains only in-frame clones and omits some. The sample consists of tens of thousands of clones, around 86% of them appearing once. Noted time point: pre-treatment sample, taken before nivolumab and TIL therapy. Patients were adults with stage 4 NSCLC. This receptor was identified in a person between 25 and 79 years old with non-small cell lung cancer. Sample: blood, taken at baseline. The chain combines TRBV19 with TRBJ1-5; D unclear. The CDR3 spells CASSIERNQPQHF. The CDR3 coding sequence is TGTGCCAGTAGTATAGAGAGGAATCAGCCCCAGCATTTT.